This TCR beta chain was identified during a study of blood T cell repertoires in COVID-19 (dated by TCRdb to 2018 to 2020). Study-level background: Samples from collaborators originated in the United States, Italy and Spain and spanned both the acute and convalescent phases of COVID-19. The material from the prospective study consisted of cDNA or gDNA derived from T cells, B-cell-depleted T cells, or PBMCs. The dataset comprised deeply sampled blood TCRbeta repertoires from subjects exposed to, actively infected with, or recovered from COVID-19. A freely available public database, intended as a resource for researchers studying the immune response to SARS-CoV-2, is where the repertoires were released. Samples came from the ongoing ImmuneRACE study (first 160 participants) plus 1,254 subjects from 6 global collaborators. The sample metadata nearly always contained a de-identified subject ID, COVID-19 status, age in years and sex. Where available, HLA class I and class II types were obtained from metadata supplied by the sample provider rather than from assay-based typing.

Via the germline V gene, CDR1 is KGHSH and CDR2 LQKENI. Ends trimmed: V by 6 bases, J by 4 bases; bases unmatched to a gene: 4. The CDR3 spans 13 residues, from the cysteine through the phenylalanine. Of the read, only the CDR3 DNA is kept; its 39 bases are in frame from base 1. General study outcomes and caveats: How much clinical and demographic metadata was included differed by source and by participant, and the metadata was provided uncurated.

TCRbeta CDR3 regions were amplified from genomic DNA by means of the immunoSEQ Assay, a bias-controlled multiplex PCR. Turning to the authors' computational methods: The number of nucleated cells in each sample was estimated by amplification of reference gene primers within the assay. To quantify the absolute abundance of each unique TCRbeta CDR3 rearrangement, sequence reads were collapsed and filtered. Productive Simpson clonality was computed per sample as the square root of Simpson's diversity index over productive rearrangements. The clones in this table, taken by TCRdb from immuneACCESS, are in-frame only. Not every clone is retained; where verified, under half of the shortfall comes from an unresolved V gene, and the cause of the rest is unknown. Clonal size and the V and J genes are those of that table, whereas D and trimming came from the DNA. This sample lists fewer than 100,000 clones; roughly 87% were detected once. The ten biggest clones cover 3.8% of the sample.

On this clone itself: Its antigen remains unidentified. No base quality information exists; no much larger clone differs at one position.

Each collaborating institution followed its own protocols to collect whole blood in K2EDTA tubes. For TCRbeta analysis, collaborator samples were shipped as frozen whole blood, as isolated PBMCs, or as DNA extracted from either sample type. The TCR comes from a man in his 60s with acute or convalescent COVID-19. The sequenced sample was peripheral blood. The rearranged segments are TRBV18 and TRBJ2-7; 9 bases in between match TRBD1. CDR3 sequence: CASSGQGGYEQYF. The DNA reads TGTGCCAGCTCGGGACAGGGTGGTTACGAGCAGTACTTC.